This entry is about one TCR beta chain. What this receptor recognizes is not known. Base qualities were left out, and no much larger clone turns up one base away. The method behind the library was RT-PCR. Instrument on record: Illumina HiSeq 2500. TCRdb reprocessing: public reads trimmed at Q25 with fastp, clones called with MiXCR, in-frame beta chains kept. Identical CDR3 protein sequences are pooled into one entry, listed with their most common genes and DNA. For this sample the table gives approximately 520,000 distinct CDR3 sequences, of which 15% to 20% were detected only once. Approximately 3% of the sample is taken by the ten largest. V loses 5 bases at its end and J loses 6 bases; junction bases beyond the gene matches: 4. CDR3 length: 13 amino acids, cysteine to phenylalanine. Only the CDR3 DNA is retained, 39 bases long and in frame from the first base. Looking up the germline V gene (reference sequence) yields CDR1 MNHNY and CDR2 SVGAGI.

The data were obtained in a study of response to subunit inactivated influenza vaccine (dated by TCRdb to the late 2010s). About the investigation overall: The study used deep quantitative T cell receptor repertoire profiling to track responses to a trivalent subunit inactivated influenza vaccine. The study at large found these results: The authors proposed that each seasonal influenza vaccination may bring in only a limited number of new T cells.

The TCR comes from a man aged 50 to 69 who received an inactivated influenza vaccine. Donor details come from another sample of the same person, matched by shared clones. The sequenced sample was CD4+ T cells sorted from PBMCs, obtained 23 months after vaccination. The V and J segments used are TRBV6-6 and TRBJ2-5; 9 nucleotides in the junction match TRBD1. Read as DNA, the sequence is TGTGCCAGCAGTACAGGGGGCGAAAAGACCCAGTACTTC. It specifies CASSTGGEKTQYF.